Reported below is one TCR beta chain. Its antigen is not identified. V shed 7 bases, J shed 3 bases, and the junction held 11 bases outside the gene matches. This CDR3 region has 15 residues. This sample was taken from a study of T cells in Graves' hyperthyroidism and ophthalmopathy. About the research overall: Peripheral blood draws took place at initial diagnosis, ahead of any treatment.

Findings and limits, study-wide: Clonotypes that were expanded in thyroid above 0.001 mostly appeared in blood too.

No ophthalmopathy progression within 18 months constituted stable Graves' hyperthyroidism. Isolation of PBMCs was performed on 8.5 to 10 ml fresh peripheral blood. Authors of the study amplified TCR beta CDR3 regions from RNA transcripts. During a first-round RT-PCR of the TCR CDR3, the HTBI primer set was used. One entry per CDR3 protein results from TCRdb running MiXCR on the multiplex PCR reads. The top ten hold about 25% of the sample, which has 470,000 or so distinct CDR3 sequences, less than 25% seen once. This sequence joins TRBV12-3 or TRBV12-4 and TRBJ1-1; TRBD1 agrees at 7 bases. The sequencing input was blood. The receptor was isolated from a young man with Graves' hyperthyroidism. The CDR3 is CASTPPTGADTEAFF. CDR3 DNA sequence: TGTGCCAGCACCCCCCCCACAGGGGCCGACACTGAAGCTTTCTTT.